The 23 T cell receptor beta chains listed next were all sequenced from one sample in a study of cytomegalovirus exposure and HLA in healthy donors. The PCR employed 60 Vbeta primers together with 13 Jbeta primers. Profiling relied on immunoSEQ multiplex PCR, and the TCRdb table lists in-frame clones only, not all of them. The sample records 120,000 or so clones, about 80% being singletons. The specimen was PBMCs. The origin of the receptors is a man in his sixties in good health and CMV-seropositive.

This clone has just a few counts. The chain joins TRBV12-5 to TRBJ2-3; TRBD2 agrees at 11 bases. The germline gives CDR1 LGHNT, CDR2 FRNRAP. The J segment lost 7 bases and the V segment lost 1 base, leaving 7 bases of the junction unmatched. The CDR3 extends over 16 amino acids. In DNA form, the CDR3 reads TGTGCTAGTGGTTTGGGCCTAGCGGGGGGTATGAATACGCAGTATTTT. Translating it yields CASGLGLAGGMNTQYF.

This clone is a singleton in its sample. The genes are TRBV5-6 and TRBJ2-4, with unresolved D. Trimming shortened V by 4 bases and J by 5 bases, and 4 bases separated the two germline ends. This CDR3 spans 11 amino acids. Germline lookup yields CDR1 SGHDT and CDR2 YYEEEE. CDR3 loop: CASSRENIQYF. CDR3 DNA sequence: TGTGCCAGCAGCCGTGAAAACATTCAGTACTTC. Full variable domain (remainder filled in from reference TRBV5-6 and TRBJ2-4): DAGVTQSPTHLIKTRGQQVTLRCSPKSGHDTVSWYQQALGQGPQFIFQYYEEEERQRGNFPDRFSGHQFPNYSSELNVNALLLGDSALYLCASSRENIQYFGAGTRLSVL.

A word on this clone: Germline is not matched at one junction end, which may reflect a read error. This chain connects TRBV19 to TRBJ2-6; tentatively, D is TRBD2 (6 bases). Germline CDR1 is LNHDA and CDR2 is SQIVND (reference sequence). The CDR3 spans 14 residues. This CDR3 is CASSSVGGANGLTF. The CDR3 DNA is TGTGCCAGTAGCTCCGTAGGAGGGGCCAACGGCCTGACTTTC.

The chain employs TRBV27 and TRBJ1-6, with D unresolved. The CDR3 sequence is 14 residues long. Per the germline V gene, CDR1 is MNHEY and CDR2 is SMNVEV (reference sequence). The V and J ends lost 3 bases and 6 bases respectively, with 9 bases between them. The CDR3 DNA sequence: TGTGCCAGCAGTTTGAGGGAAATTAATTCACCCCTCCACTTT. It yields the protein CASSLREINSPLHF.

This clone was picked up a small number of times. The V call is TRBV7-3, the J call TRBJ1-1; no reliable D call. This CDR3 contains 15 residues. Germline CDR1 is SGHTA and CDR2 is FQGTGA. V gave up 1 base and J gave up 2 bases, with 11 bases separating them. CDR3 in amino acids: CASSLRPSTNTEAFF. The CDR3 DNA reads TGTGCCAGCAGCTTAAGGCCTTCCACCAACACTGAAGCTTTCTTT.

This chain joins TRBV5-1 and TRBJ2-7; TRBD2 matches 10 bases. Trimming removed 0 bases from V and 0 bases from J; junction bases left unmatched: 3. CDR1 is SGHRS and CDR2 is YFSETQ in the germline V gene. This CDR3 is 16 amino acids long. The chain's CDR3 is CASSLVLAGGSYEQYF. CDR3 nucleotides: TGCGCCAGCAGCTTGGTCTTAGCGGGAGGCTCCTACGAGCAGTACTTC.

This clone has more than one count but fewer than ten. The V gene is TRBV6-6, the J gene TRBJ2-7, with TRBD2 matching 10 bases. From germline, CDR1 is MNHNY and CDR2 SVGAGI (reference sequence). The length of the CDR3 is 14 residues. After removal of 6 bases from V and 3 bases from J, the junction contained 5 bases not matched to a gene. CDR3 DNA: TGTGCCAGCAGCGCTAGCGGGGGTCTCTACGAGCAGTACTTC. This sequence encodes CASSASGGLYEQYF.

This clone was observed a handful of times. The rearrangement links TRBV6-5 to TRBJ2-1, with no clear D. With 6 bases removed from V and 6 bases from J, the gap between germline ends came to 18 bases. CDR1 is MNHEY, CDR2 SVGAGI, per germline. The CDR3 consists of 15 residues. This chain's CDR3 is CASRGTELRSNEQFF. The CDR3 DNA reads as TGTGCCAGCAGAGGCACCGAACTACGCAGCAATGAGCAGTTCTTC.

J is TRBJ1-5 and V is TRBV30; no definite D call. The germline CDR1 and CDR2 sequences are GTSNPN and SVGIG (reference sequence). V was shortened by 2 bases and J by 2 bases, with 7 bases between the two germline ends. The CDR3 runs to 13 residues. The CDR3 protein is CAWSTSGNQPQHF. CDR3 sequence (DNA): TGTGCCTGGAGTACCTCAGGCAATCAGCCCCAGCATTTT.

The rearrangement joins TRBV6-5 to TRBJ1-2, with D unresolved. CDR1 is MNHEY and CDR2 is SVGAGI in the germline V gene. V was cut by 8 bases and J by 4 bases, with 17 bases left in between. This CDR3 is built from 14 residues. The DNA of the CDR3 is TGTGCCAGCGGCCGCAGTGGGAGCGGCTATGGCTACACCTTC. Protein: CASGRSGSGYGYTF.

The rearrangement links TRBV16 to TRBJ2-5, with a tentative D call TRBD2 (5 bases). The CDR3 is 15 amino acids. Germline CDR1 is KGHSY and CDR2 is FQNENV. Trimming cost V 4 bases and J 5 bases, with 17 bases left between them. Written as DNA, the CDR3 is TGTGCCAGCAGCCTCACATTCCTAGCTGGCGAGACCCAGTACTTC. Translation: CASSLTFLAGETQYF.

A remark on this clone: An end of the junction differs from the germline gene, which may be a read error. This chain joins TRBV7-9 and TRBJ2-7, with TRBD1 matching 7 bases. The CDR3 spans 15 residues. Germline values: CDR1 SEHNR, CDR2 FQNEAQ (reference sequence). CDR3 in amino acids: CSSSSGQTLDYEQYF. DNA for the CDR3: TGTTCCAGCAGCTCGGGACAGACACTCGACTACGAGCAGTACTTC.

CDR3 sequence reads: CASLDSYYGYTF. The CDR3 DNA reads TGTGCCAGCTTGGACAGCTACTATGGCTACACCTTC. This rearrangement joins TRBV6-6 to TRBJ1-2; D is perhaps TRBD1 (6 bases). The CDR3 runs to 12 residues. V lost 8 bases and J lost 3, with 10 bases in between. Germline V gene data show CDR1 as MNHNY and CDR2 as SVGAGI (reference sequence).

V is TRBV7-6 and J is TRBJ2-3; a weak D match, TRBD2 (6 bases). CDR3 length equals 15 residues. Trimming shortened V by 5 bases and J by 4 bases, and 16 bases separated the two germline ends. The germline CDR1 and CDR2 sequences are SGHVS and FNYEAQ. As DNA, the CDR3 is TGTGCCAGCAGCCAGGGACTGAACGGGGCAGATACGCAGTATTTT. Translated: CASSQGLNGADTQYF.

The J gene is TRBJ2-2, the V gene TRBV2; the match to TRBD2 covers 9 bases. The trim removed 4 bases at V and 7 bases at J, leaving 10 bases unmatched. The CDR3 runs 16 residues. Germline values: CDR1 SNHLY, CDR2 FYNNEI. The CDR3 DNA follows: TGTGCCAGCAGTGGGGGGGCGGGAGGGCCAAGCGGGGAGCTGTTTTTT. It translates to CASSGGAGGPSGELFF.

This sequence joins TRBV5-1 and TRBJ1-2; TRBD1 aligns across 12 bases. The CDR3 sequence is 15 residues long. After removal of 0 bases from V and 8 bases from J, the junction contained 5 bases not matched to a gene. CDR1 and CDR2 (germline): SGHRS, YFSETQ. CDR3 sequence: CASSLVGTGGKGYTF. In DNA form, the CDR3 reads TGCGCCAGCAGCTTGGTAGGGACAGGGGGCAAGGGCTACACCTTC.

The V and J genes are TRBV5-1 and TRBJ2-7; 11 bases map to TRBD1. CDR1 SGHRS and CDR2 YFSETQ come from the germline V gene. This CDR3 contains 14 residues. Trimming cost V 3 bases and J 4 bases; bases outside gene matches: 3. The CDR3 protein is CASSWTGGAYEQYF. DNA of the CDR3: TGCGCCAGCAGCTGGACAGGGGGCGCGTACGAGCAGTACTTC.

This clone was counted once. The V gene is TRBV9, the J gene TRBJ2-7, with 8 nucleotides matching TRBD2. The CDR3 is 14 residues long. From germline, CDR1 is SGDLS and CDR2 YYNGEE. V gave up 4 bases and J gave up 3 bases; unmatched junction bases: 6. CDR3 in DNA: TGTGCCAGCAGCCCCCGGGGGGGATACTACGAGCAGTACTTC. It encodes CASSPRGGYYEQYF.

The chain recombines TRBV12-5 with TRBJ2-5; a possible D gene is TRBD1 (6 bases). The end of the DNA aligns better with TRBJ2-7, so the J call may be wrong. Looked up from germline, CDR1 is LGHNT and CDR2 is FRNRAP. There are 15 residues in the CDR3. The CDR3 sequence: CASGLARGAFYEQYF. CDR3 DNA: TGTGCTAGTGGTTTGGCCAGGGGAGCTTTCTACGAGCAGTACTTC.

This clone came up a few times. The rearrangement links TRBV5-4 to TRBJ2-3; 8 positions agree with TRBD2. The CDR3 sequence is 14 residues long. CDR1 and CDR2 from the germline V gene are SGHNT and YYREEE (reference sequence). J gave up 6 bases and V 1 base, and 4 bases lay outside the gene matches. CDR3 nucleotide sequence: TGTGCCAGCAGCTTGAGCGGGGGAGGGGATACGCAGTATTTT. This encodes CASSLSGGGDTQYF.

This clone was seen only a few times. The chain uses TRBV28 and TRBJ1-5; no firm D call. This CDR3 contains 14 residues. Germline assignment: CDR1 MDHEN and CDR2 SYDVKM. The V end was cut by 4 bases, the J end by 7 bases, with 14 bases between. CDR3 sequence (DNA): TGTGCCAGCAGTTACCCAGGCGGCGGGCAGCCCCAGCATTTT. Translating it yields CASSYPGGGQPQHF.

This chain connects TRBV5-5 to TRBJ2-5; TRBD2 aligns across 11 bases. The CDR3 sequence is 15 residues long. V dropped 3 bases and J dropped 1; count of bases not matched to a gene: 2. Germline CDR1 reads SGHKS; CDR2 reads YYEKEE (reference sequence). CDR3 nucleotide sequence: TGTGCCAGCAGCTGGGGGACTAGCGGCCAAGAGACCCAGTACTTC. This encodes CASSWGTSGQETQYF.

This clone showed up just once. This chain uses TRBV10-1 with TRBJ2-1; D perhaps matches TRBD2 (6 bases). The CDR3 totals 15 residues. CDR1 is WNHNN, CDR2 SYGVQD, per germline (reference sequence). V was clipped by 3 bases and J by 1 base, with 10 bases between them. The CDR3 reads CASSEGTGSYNEQFF. The CDR3, as DNA: TGCGCCAGCAGTGAAGGGACTGGTTCCTACAATGAGCAGTTCTTC.